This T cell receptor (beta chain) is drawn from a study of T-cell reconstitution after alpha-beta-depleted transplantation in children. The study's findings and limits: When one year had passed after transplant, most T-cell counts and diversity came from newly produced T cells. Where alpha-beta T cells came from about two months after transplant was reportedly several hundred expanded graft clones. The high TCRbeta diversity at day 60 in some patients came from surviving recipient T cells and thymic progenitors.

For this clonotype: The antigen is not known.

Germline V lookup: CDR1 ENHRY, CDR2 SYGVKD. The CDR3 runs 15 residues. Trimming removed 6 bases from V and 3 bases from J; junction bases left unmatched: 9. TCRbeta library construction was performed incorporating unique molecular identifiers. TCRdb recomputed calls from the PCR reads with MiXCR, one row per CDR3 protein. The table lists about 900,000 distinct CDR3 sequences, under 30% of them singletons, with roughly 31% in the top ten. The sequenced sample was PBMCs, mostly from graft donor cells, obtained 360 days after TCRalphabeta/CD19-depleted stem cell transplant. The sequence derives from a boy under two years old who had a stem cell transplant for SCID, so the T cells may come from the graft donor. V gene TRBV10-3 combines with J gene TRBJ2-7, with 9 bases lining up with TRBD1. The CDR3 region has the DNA TGTGCCATCAGCCGGACAGGGGTCGAAGGCTACGAGCAGTACTTC. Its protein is CAISRTGVEGYEQYF.